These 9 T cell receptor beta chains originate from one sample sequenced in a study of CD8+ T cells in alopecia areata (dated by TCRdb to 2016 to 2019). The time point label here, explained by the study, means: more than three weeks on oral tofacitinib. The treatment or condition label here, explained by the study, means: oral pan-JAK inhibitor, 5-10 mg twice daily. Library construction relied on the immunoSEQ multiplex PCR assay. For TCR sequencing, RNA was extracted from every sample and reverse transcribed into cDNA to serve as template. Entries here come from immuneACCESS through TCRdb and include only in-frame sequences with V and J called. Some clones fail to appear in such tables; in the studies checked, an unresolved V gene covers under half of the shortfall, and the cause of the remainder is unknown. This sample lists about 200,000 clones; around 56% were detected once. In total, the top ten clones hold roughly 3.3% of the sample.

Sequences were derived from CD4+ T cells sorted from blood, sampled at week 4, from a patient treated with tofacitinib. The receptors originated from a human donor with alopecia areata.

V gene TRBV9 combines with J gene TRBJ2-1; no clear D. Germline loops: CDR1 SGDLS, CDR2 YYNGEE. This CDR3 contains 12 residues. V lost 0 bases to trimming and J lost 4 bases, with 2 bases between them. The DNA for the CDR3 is TGTGCCAGCAGCGTAGTTTACAATGAGCAGTTCTTC. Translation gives CASSVVYNEQFF.

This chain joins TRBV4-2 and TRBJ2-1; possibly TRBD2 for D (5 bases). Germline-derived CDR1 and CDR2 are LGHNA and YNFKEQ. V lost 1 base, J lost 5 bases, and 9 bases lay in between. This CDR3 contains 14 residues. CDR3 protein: CASSQGTRNNEQFF. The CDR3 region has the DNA TGTGCCAGCAGCCAAGGAACTAGGAACAATGAGCAGTTCTTC.

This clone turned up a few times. The CDR3 loop reads CASSWGQLVGGEQFF. CDR3 coding DNA: TGTGCCAGCAGTTGGGGACAACTTGTCGGGGGAGAGCAGTTCTTC. The chain recombines TRBV7-3 with TRBJ2-1; D possibly matches TRBD1 or TRBD2 (6 bases each). Germline V gives CDR1 SGHTA, CDR2 FQGTGA. V lost 6 bases and J lost 10, with 22 bases in between. CDR3 length: 15 amino acids.

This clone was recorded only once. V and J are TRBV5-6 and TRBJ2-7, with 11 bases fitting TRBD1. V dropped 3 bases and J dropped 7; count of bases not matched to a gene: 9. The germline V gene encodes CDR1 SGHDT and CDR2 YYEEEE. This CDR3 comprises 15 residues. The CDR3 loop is CASSWVGQGAFEQYF. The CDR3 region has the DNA TGTGCCAGCAGCTGGGTTGGACAGGGGGCTTTTGAGCAGTACTTC.

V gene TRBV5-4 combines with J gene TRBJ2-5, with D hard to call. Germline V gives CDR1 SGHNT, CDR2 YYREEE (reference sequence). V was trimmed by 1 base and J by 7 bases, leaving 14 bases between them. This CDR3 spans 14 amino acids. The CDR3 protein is CASSLQSLLGTQYF. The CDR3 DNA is TGTGCCAGCAGCTTGCAGTCCCTCCTTGGGACCCAGTACTTC.

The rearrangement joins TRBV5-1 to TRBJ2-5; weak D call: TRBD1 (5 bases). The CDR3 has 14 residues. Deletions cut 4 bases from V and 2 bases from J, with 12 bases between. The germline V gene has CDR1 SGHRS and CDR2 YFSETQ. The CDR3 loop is CASSPPYRQETQYF. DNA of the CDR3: TGCGCCAGCAGCCCTCCTTACAGGCAAGAGACCCAGTACTTC.

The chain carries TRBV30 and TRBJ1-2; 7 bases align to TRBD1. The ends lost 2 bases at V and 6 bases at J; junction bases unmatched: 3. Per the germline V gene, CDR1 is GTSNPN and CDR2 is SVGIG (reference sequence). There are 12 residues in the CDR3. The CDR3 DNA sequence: TGTGCCTGGAGTCTACAGGGGCATGGCTACACCTTC. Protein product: CAWSLQGHGYTF.

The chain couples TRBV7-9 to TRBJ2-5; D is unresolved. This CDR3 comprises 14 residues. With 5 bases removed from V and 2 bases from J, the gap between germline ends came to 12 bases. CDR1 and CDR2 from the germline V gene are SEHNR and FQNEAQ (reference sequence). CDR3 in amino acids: CASSPLGLQETQYF. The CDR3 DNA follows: TGTGCCAGCAGCCCCCTCGGGTTACAAGAGACCCAGTACTTC.

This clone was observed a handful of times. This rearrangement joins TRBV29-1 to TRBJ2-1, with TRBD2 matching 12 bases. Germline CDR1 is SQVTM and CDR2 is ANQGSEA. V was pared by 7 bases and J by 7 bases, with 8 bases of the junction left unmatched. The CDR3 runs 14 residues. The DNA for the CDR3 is TGCAGCGCTCGACTAGCGGGGGATATGAATGAGCAGTTCTTC. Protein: CSARLAGDMNEQFF.